The clone carrying this TCR beta chain showed up just once. The junction and the germline gene differ at one end; a read error may be behind it. The CDR3 covers 14 residues. Germline-derived CDR1 and CDR2 are SGDLS and YYNGEE. This sample is drawn from a study of blood T cell repertoires in COVID-19. Study-wide context: Samples of COVID-19 (acute and convalescent) were obtained from the United States, Italy and Spain. From T cells, B-cell-depleted T cells, or PBMCs came the material, which was cDNA or gDNA.

In the original workflow: Reference gene primer amplification yielded estimated nucleated cell counts. Produced via immunoSEQ multiplex PCR; TCRdb's table is partial and in-frame only. For V, J and clone size, that table is used; D and trimming come from the DNA. The sample includes roughly 63,000 clones, around 79% of them seen just once. This chain connects TRBV9 to TRBJ2-7; possible D gene TRBD1, 6 bases. Material: peripheral blood. This sequence originates from a human donor in a cohort sampled during active COVID-19. For the CDR3, the DNA is TGTGCCAGCAGCGTAGGGGCAGGGGATTACGGGCAGTACTTC. It is translated as CASSVGAGDYGQYF.